This TCR beta chain was recovered during a study of blood T cells in healthy people across ages. Sample-barcoded 5' priming and a J-beta primer mix drove a second PCR of about 7 to 11 cycles. Template switching added a 12-random-nucleotide identifier to every cDNA molecule. TCRdb re-derived calls from the 5' RACE reads in MiXCR, one entry per CDR3 protein. Among about a million distinct CDR3 sequences listed, about 48% were seen once. Roughly 10 milliliters of peripheral blood were drawn from each donor into EDTA-treated tubes. The material sequenced was blood. The sequence derives from a young man in good health.

CDR3 sequence (DNA): TGCGCCAGCAGCTTGGATGTGGCGGTCACAGATACGCAGTATTTT. Translation gives CASSLDVAVTDTQYF. V gene TRBV5-1 combines with J gene TRBJ2-3; D unclear. Germline V CDR1 and CDR2: SGHRS, YFSETQ. The ends were cut back, 0 bases at V and 2 bases at J, with 10 bases in the middle. The CDR3 has 15 amino acids. The complete variable domain, with remaining parts taken from reference TRBV5-1 and TRBJ2-3, reads KAGVTQTPRYLIKTRGQQVTLSCSPISGHRSVSWYQQTPGQGLQFLFEYFSETQRNKGNFPGRFSGRQFSNSRSEMNVSTLELGDSALYLCASSLDVAVTDTQYFGPGTRLTVL.